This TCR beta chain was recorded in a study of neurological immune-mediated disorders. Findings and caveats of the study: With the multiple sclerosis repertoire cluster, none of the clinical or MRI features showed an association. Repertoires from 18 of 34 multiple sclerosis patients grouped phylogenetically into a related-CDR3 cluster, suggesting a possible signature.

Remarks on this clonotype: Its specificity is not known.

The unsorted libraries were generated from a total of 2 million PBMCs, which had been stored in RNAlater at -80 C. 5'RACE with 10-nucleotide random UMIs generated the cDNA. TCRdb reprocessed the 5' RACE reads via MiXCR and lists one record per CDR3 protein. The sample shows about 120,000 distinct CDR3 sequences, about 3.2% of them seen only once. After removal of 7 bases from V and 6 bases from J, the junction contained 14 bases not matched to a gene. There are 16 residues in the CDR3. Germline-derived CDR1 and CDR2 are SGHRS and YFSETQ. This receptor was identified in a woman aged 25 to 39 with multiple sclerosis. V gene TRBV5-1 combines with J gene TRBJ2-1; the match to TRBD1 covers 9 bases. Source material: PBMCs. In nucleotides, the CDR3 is TGCGCCAGCTCCTTAGGGACAGGGATGGTCCTCAATGAGCAGTTCTTC. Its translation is CASSLGTGMVLNEQFF.